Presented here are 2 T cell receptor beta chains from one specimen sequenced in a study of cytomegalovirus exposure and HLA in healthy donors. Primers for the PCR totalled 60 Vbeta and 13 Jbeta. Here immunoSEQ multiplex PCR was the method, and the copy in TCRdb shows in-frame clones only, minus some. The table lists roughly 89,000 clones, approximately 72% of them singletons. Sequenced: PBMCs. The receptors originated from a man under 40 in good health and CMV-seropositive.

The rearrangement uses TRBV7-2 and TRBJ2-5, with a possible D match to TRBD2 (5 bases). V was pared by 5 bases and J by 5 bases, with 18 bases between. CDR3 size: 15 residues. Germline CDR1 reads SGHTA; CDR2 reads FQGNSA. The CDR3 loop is CASSQSGISRETQYF. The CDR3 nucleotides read TGTGCCAGCAGCCAATCGGGGATCTCGAGGGAGACCCAGTACTTC.

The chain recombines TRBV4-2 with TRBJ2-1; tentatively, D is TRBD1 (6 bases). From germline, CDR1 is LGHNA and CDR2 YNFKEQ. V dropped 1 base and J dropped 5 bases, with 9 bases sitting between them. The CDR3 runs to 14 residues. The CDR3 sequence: CASSQVGQNNEQFF. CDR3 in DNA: TGTGCCAGCAGCCAAGTGGGACAAAACAATGAGCAGTTCTTC.